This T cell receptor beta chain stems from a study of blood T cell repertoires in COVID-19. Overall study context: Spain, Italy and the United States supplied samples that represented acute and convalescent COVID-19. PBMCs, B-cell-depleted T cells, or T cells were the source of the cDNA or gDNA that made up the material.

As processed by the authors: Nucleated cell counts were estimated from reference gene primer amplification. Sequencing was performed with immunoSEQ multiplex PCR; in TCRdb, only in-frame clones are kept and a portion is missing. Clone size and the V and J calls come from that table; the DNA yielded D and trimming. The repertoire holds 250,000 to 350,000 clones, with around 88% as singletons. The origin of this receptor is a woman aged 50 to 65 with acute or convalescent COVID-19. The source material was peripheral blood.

The CDR3 reads CASSQGRGGGEKLFF. The CDR3 DNA follows: TGTGCCAGCAGCCAGGGAAGGGGCGGGGGTGAAAAACTGTTTTTT. The J gene is TRBJ1-4, the V gene TRBV5-6; tentatively, D is TRBD1 (5 bases). Trimming left V 4 bases short and J 7 bases short, with 17 bases between. This CDR3 contains 15 residues. The germline V gene has CDR1 SGHDT and CDR2 YYEEEE.